The source of this T cell receptor beta chain is a study of T cells in Graves' hyperthyroidism and ophthalmopathy (dated by TCRdb to about 2019). For context, the study as a whole: TCR V-J signatures able to tell the groups apart were searched for in a discovery cohort of 100 or so patients, of whom 43 had Graves' ophthalmopathy and more than 55 had stable Graves' hyperthyroidism. Prospective prediction of ophthalmopathy was tested in an independent validation cohort of 18 hyperthyroidism patients and 17 patients who later progressed to ophthalmopathy. The roughly 99 discovery patients were divided at random into training and test sets in a 7:3 ratio. The study also compared thyroid tissue and blood T-cell repertoires from a handful of Graves' hyperthyroidism patients. Following sampling, methimazole starting at 30 mg daily was given to hyperthyroidism patients, and high-dose intravenous methylprednisolone was given to ophthalmopathy patients. The paper describes TCR Vbeta CDR3 sequencing of more than 120 peripheral blood samples, made up of under 50 ophthalmopathy patients, around 73 hyperthyroidism patients and roughly 17 progressor patients. What the study reported, not specific to this receptor: No statistical method was used to fix the sample size in advance, and group allocation was not hidden from the investigators. During validation, the model predicted progression to ophthalmopathy a median of about 5.9 months ahead of onset, with around 65% sensitivity and under 85% specificity. A 13 V-J signature model separated ophthalmopathy from stable hyperthyroidism, with 87.88% sensitivity and just under 84% specificity in cross-validation and 80%/75% in testing. Most expanded thyroid clonotypes (frequency above 0.001) were also found in blood, which suggests that blood repertoires may mirror thyroid immune responses.

The CDR3 goes from the cysteine to the phenylalanine over 16 residues. Kept here is only the CDR3 DNA, which spans 48 bases and is read in frame from base 1. Here V drops 6 bases and J drops 3 bases, and the junction holds 10 bases not matched to any gene. With respect to this clonotype: Its specific antigen is unknown. Nothing much larger sits one base from this clone, and base qualities are not available.

TCR beta CDR3 regions were amplified from RNA transcripts. The TCR CDR3 was subjected to a first round of RT-PCR using the HTBI primer set and the Qiagen OneStep RT-PCR kit. Libraries were constructed in a second round of multiplex PCR, after which size selection and purification were carried out. Sequencing of the libraries was done on an Illumina HiSeq2000 using paired-end 100 bp reads. The study's processing was this. SOAPnuke was used to process the raw data, with reads discarded if the reads contained adapters or uncalled bases, had a mean Phred below 15, or lacked an exact constant-primer or identifier match. COPE v1.2.5 was used to merge high-quality paired reads, and clonotypes were defined as unique nucleotide sequences. MiTCR v1.1 was used to align the clonotypes against IMGT TRBV, TRBD and TRBJ reference segments. Analysis was restricted to V-J combinations with a frequency above 0.0001, which covered over 98% of repertoires. The TCS score was defined as F50 (clonal expansion) divided by E x V (chaos), with BLOSUM62-based TCRdist calculated between CDR3 peptides within each V-J. Welch's t-statistics and random forest reduced roughly 530 V-J features to 13, which were used in a naive Bayes classifier (R e1071). The similarity between thyroid and blood repertoires was quantified using the Morisita-Horn index. TCRdb cleaned the public reads at Q25 with fastp, built clones with MiXCR and kept in-frame beta chains. Rows are combined by CDR3 protein, so each entry shows the most common genes and DNA. V and J calls and clone size were set by TCRdb, not the authors. The sample yields more than 500,000 distinct CDR3 sequences; about 46% were counted once. About two fifths of the sample is in the top ten clones.

Any patient with an uncontrolled infection, another autoimmune disease, pregnancy or lactation was excluded. Diagnoses relied on clinical symptoms, serum thyroxine and TRAb, thyroid ultrasound and orbital computed tomography. Total RNA was extracted with Trizol reagent, and quality was checked on an Agilent 2100 Bioanalyzer. The source is an adult woman with Graves' disease, either hyperthyroidism or ophthalmopathy (not recorded which). This receptor chain uses TRBV12-3 or TRBV12-4 and TRBJ1-5, with 8 middle bases fitting TRBD1. Sequencing was performed on peripheral blood or thyroid tissue (not recorded which). The DNA sequence is given as TGTGCCAGCAGGCAACAGGGACAGGCGTTCAATCAGCCCCAGCATTTT. It encodes CASRQQGQAFNQPQHF.